This entry is about one T cell receptor (beta chain). In the original analysis: Reference gene primer amplification gave estimated nucleated cell counts. The protocol was immunoSEQ multiplex PCR, while the TCRdb copy is restricted to in-frame clones and leaves out a portion. V, J and clone size derive from that table, while D and trimming were established from the DNA sequence. The repertoire holds about 150,000 clones, with more than 75% as singletons. Germline V gene data show CDR1 as SGHRS and CDR2 as YFSETQ. V shed 0 bases and J shed 0 bases, with 10 bases lying between them. CDR3 size: 16 residues. The data belong to a study of blood T cell repertoires in COVID-19. Study as a whole: The United States, Italy and Spain supplied acute and convalescent COVID-19 samples. Nucleic acid was either cDNA or gDNA, and it came from T cells, B-cell-depleted T cells, or PBMCs.

The TCR was taken from a man older than 75 with acute or convalescent COVID-19. Sequenced input: peripheral blood. J is TRBJ2-1 and V is TRBV5-1; D remains unclear. The CDR3 here is CASSLAGSSSYNEQFF. The DNA for the CDR3 is TGCGCCAGCAGCTTGGCAGGCTCAAGCTCCTACAATGAGCAGTTCTTC.